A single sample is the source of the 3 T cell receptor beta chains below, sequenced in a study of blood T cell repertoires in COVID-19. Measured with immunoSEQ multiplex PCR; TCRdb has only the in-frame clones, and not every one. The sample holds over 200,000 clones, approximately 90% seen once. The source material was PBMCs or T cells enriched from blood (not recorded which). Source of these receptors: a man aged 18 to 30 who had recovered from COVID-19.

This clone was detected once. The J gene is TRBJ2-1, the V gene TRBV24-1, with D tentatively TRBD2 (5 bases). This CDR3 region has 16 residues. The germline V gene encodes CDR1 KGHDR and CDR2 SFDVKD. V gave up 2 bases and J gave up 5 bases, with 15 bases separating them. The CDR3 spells CATSDWGWRRDNEQFF. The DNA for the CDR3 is TGTGCCACCAGTGATTGGGGTTGGAGGCGGGACAATGAGCAGTTCTTC.

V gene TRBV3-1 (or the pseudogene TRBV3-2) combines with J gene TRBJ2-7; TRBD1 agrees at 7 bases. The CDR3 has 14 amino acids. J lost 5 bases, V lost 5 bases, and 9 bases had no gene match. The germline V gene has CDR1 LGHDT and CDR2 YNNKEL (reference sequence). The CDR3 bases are TGTGCCAGCAGCTTATGGAACAGGGGACACGAGCAGTACTTC. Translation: CASSLWNRGHEQYF.

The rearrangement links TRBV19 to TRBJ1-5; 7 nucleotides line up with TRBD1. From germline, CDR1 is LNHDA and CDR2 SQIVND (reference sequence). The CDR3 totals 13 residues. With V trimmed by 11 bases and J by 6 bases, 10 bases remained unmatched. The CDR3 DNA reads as TGTGCCGCCTCCTGGACAGGCTTTCAGCCCCAGCATTTT. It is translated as CAASWTGFQPQHF.